One sample yielded the 9 T cell receptor beta chains listed below, sequenced in a study of shared clonotypes between healthy human individuals. The table came from immunoSEQ multiplex PCR; TCRdb's copy has only in-frame clones and leaves some out. The sample holds 2 million or so clones, just under 95% seen once. Naive CD8 populations comprised CD45RO-negative cells positively selected for CCR7, excluding terminally differentiated effector memory CD45RA+ cells. Material: naive CD8+ T cells sorted from blood. Every receptor here comes from a man younger than 35 in good health.

The chain recombines TRBV7-2 with TRBJ2-7; TRBD1 aligns across 9 bases. The CDR3 contains 14 residues. In germline, CDR1 is SGHTA, CDR2 FQGNSA. V lost 4 bases, J lost 4 bases, and 5 bases stayed unmatched. The CDR3 DNA is TGTGCCAGCAGCTCCTACAGGGGGCGGTACGAGCAGTACTTC. Amino acid sequence: CASSSYRGRYEQYF.

In its sample, this clone was seen once. The chain combines TRBV6-1 with TRBJ2-1, with 10 bases fitting TRBD2. The CDR3 is 18 amino acids. Germline V gives CDR1 MNHNS, CDR2 SASEGT. V was clipped by 4 bases and J by 0 bases; unmatched bases: 9. CDR3 sequence reads: CASSGWLAGGISYNEQFF. The CDR3 DNA reads TGTGCCAGCAGTGGATGGTTAGCGGGGGGCATCTCCTACAATGAGCAGTTCTTC.

The V and J genes are TRBV5-6 and TRBJ1-2; TRBD1 matches 9 bases. This CDR3 has 13 amino acids. Trimming at V came to 5 bases and at J to 2 bases, leaving 1 base not matched to a gene. Germline CDR1 reads SGHDT; CDR2 reads YYEEEE. Written as DNA, the CDR3 is TGTGCCAGCAGTACAGGGGGCAACTATGGCTACACCTTC. Amino acids: CASSTGGNYGYTF.

CDR3 amino acids: CASSVISSEDNEQFF. The CDR3 DNA reads TGTGCCAGCAGCGTAATCTCTAGCGAAGACAATGAGCAGTTCTTC. J is TRBJ2-1 and V is TRBV9; D is possibly TRBD2 (6 bases). Germline V CDR1 and CDR2: SGDLS, YYNGEE. Trimming removed 1 base at V and 5 bases at J, with 13 bases between. CDR3 length equals 15 residues.

The genes are TRBV18 and TRBJ2-7, with D maybe TRBD2 (6 bases). Germline V gene sequence: CDR1 KGHSH, CDR2 LQKENI. This CDR3 is built from 13 residues. V was trimmed by 1 base and J by 2 bases, leaving 6 bases between them. CDR3 protein: CASSPRRAYEQYF. CDR3 coding DNA: TGTGCCAGCTCACCACGGAGGGCCTACGAGCAGTACTTC.

This chain joins TRBV11-2 and TRBJ1-5, with unresolved D. This CDR3 region has 14 residues. Germline V CDR1 and CDR2: SGHAT, FQNNGV. Trimming left V 4 bases short and J 7 bases short, with 14 bases between. Here the CDR3 reads CASSSEGSWQPQHF. CDR3 sequence (DNA): TGTGCCAGCAGCTCAGAGGGTTCGTGGCAGCCCCAGCATTTT.

V is TRBV27 and J is TRBJ2-7, with D possibly being TRBD1 (5 bases). V was cut by 0 bases and J by 6 bases, with 15 bases left in between. The CDR3 runs 15 residues. The V gene's germline CDR1 is MNHEY and CDR2 SMNVEV (reference sequence). This CDR3 reads CASSLSQGSLGEQYF. The CDR3 DNA sequence: TGTGCCAGCAGTTTATCGCAGGGATCGCTCGGCGAGCAGTACTTC.

V and J are TRBV2 and TRBJ2-2; 7 bases map to TRBD2. The CDR3 sequence is 14 residues long. V trimming: 4 bases; J trimming: 3 bases; junction bases outside the gene matches: 2. Germline lookup yields CDR1 SNHLY and CDR2 FYNNEI. The CDR3 spells CASSGRGYTGELFF. CDR3 nucleotide sequence: TGTGCCAGCAGTGGGCGGGGGTACACCGGGGAGCTGTTTTTT.

The V gene is TRBV27, the J gene TRBJ2-7, with 8 bases aligning to TRBD2. The CDR3 length is 15 residues. V was clipped by 2 bases and J by 3 bases; unmatched bases: 6. CDR1 and CDR2 (germline): MNHEY, SMNVEV (reference sequence). The CDR3 spells CASSLAGGKVYEQYF. The CDR3 DNA follows: TGTGCCAGCAGTTTAGCGGGAGGCAAGGTCTACGAGCAGTACTTC.